The rows below give T cell receptor beta chains drawn from one sample of a study of control samples from healthy donors and cancer patients. Using immunoSEQ multiplex PCR, the repertoire was profiled, and TCRdb retains in-frame clones only, with some absent. The table records around 70,000 clones, about 94% of them present only once. Material: blood. These receptors originate from a woman in her thirties in good health. CDR3s include the opening cysteine and the closing phenylalanine or tryptophan. Fields, in order: CDR3 length, clone size, J gene, V gene, D gene, CDR3 protein, CDR3 DNA. The D gene is left open where the match is weak. A row's size may be missing; if present it is once, few, many or a size class.

>14|NA|TRBJ2-3|TRBV11-1|NA
CASSPRTLRDTQYF
TGTGCCAGCAGCCCTAGAACCTTAAGAGATACGCAGTATTTT
>15|NA|TRBJ2-3|TRBV28|NA
CATKGGGAGTDTQYF
TGTGCCACCAAGGGAGGGGGGGCAGGCACAGATACGCAGTATTTT
>15|NA|TRBJ1-1|TRBV6-5|NA
CASISTQGMNTEAFF
TGTGCCAGCATCTCAACCCAGGGTATGAACACTGAAGCTTTCTTT
>13|once|TRBJ1-1|TRBV12-3/TRBV12-4|NA
CASSWTSHTEAFF
TGTGCCAGCAGTTGGACGTCTCACACTGAAGCTTTCTTT
>15|NA|TRBJ2-1|TRBV28|TRBD2
CASQTQAGGYNEQFF
TGTGCCAGCCAAACCCAAGCGGGGGGATACAATGAGCAGTTCTTC
>14|NA|TRBJ1-5|TRBV23-1|NA
CASSRGTGCQPQHF
TGCGCCAGCAGTCGGGGAACAGGGTGCCAGCCCCAGCATTTT
>15|NA|TRBJ1-2|TRBV14|TRBD1
CASSETGGISYGYTF
TGTGCCAGCAGCGAGACAGGGGGCATTAGCTATGGCTACACCTTC
>16|NA|TRBJ2-7|TRBV19|TRBD2
CASRGWGLAGVYEQYF
TGTGCCAGTAGGGGATGGGGACTAGCTGGAGTCTACGAGCAGTACTTC
>15|NA|TRBJ1-5|TRBV7-8|NA
CASSHTGTPLRDQHF
TGTGCCAGCAGCCATACCGGGACTCCATTACGCGATCAGCATTTT
>16|NA|TRBJ2-2|TRBV27|NA
CASISFRDTLTGELFF
TGTGCCAGCATCTCATTCCGGGACACCTTAACCGGGGAGCTGTTTTTT
>14|few|TRBJ2-1|TRBV2|NA
CASSETFIDHEQFF
TGTGCCAGCAGTGAAACGTTTATAGACCATGAGCAGTTCTTC
>10|few|TRBJ1-2|TRBV5-3|NA
CARSVGGYTF
TGTGCCAGAAGCGTGGGAGGCTACACCTTC
>10|NA|TRBJ1-2|TRBV20-1|NA
CSASNYGYTF
TGCAGTGCCTCTAACTATGGCTACACCTTC
>16|few|TRBJ2-3|TRBV14|NA
CASSHGTGKGTDTQYF
TGTGCCAGCAGCCATGGAACAGGGAAGGGCACAGATACGCAGTATTTT
>15|NA|TRBJ2-7|TRBV30|TRBD2
CASWTSGGHSYEQYF
TGTGCCTCCTGGACTAGCGGGGGACACTCCTACGAGCAGTACTTC
>14|NA|TRBJ1-1|TRBV6-2/TRBV6-3|TRBD1
CASSYSRGGLEAFF
TGTGCCAGCAGTTACTCGCGAGGGGGCCTTGAAGCTTTCTTT
>15|once|TRBJ1-3|TRBV30|TRBD1
CAWSVLRTGGNTIYF
TGTGCCTGGAGTGTACTGAGGACAGGGGGAAACACCATATATTTT
>14|NA|TRBJ2-2|TRBV9|NA
CASSVLDRTGELFF
TGTGCCAGCAGCGTATTGGACCGGACCGGGGAGCTGTTTTTT
>13|NA|TRBJ1-5|TRBV7-2|NA
CASSLALNQPQHF
TGTGCCAGCAGCTTAGCGCTAAATCAGCCCCAGCATTTT
>15|NA|TRBJ2-7|TRBV6-5|TRBD1
CASSEGQGIPYEQYF
TGTGCCAGCAGCGAGGGACAGGGTATACCCTACGAGCAGTACTTC
>12|NA|TRBJ1-5|TRBV19|NA
CASTQGNQPQHF
TGTGCCAGTACGCAGGGTAATCAGCCCCAGCATTTT
>15|NA|TRBJ2-5|TRBV25-1|TRBD1
CASSLQGIFQETQYF
TGTGCCAGCAGTTTACAGGGGATATTCCAAGAGACCCAGTACTTC
>17|NA|TRBJ2-3|TRBV2|TRBD1
CASSGTPGTGPGDTQYF
TGTGCCAGCAGCGGAACTCCCGGGACAGGGCCGGGAGATACGCAGTATTTT
>12|NA|TRBJ1-1|TRBV19|NA
CASSNQSPGAFF
TGTGCCAGTAGTAACCAGTCCCCGGGAGCTTTCTTT
>12|NA|TRBJ1-1|TRBV28|NA
CATKDRNTEAFF
TGTGCCACCAAGGACAGGAACACTGAAGCTTTCTTT
>13|NA|TRBJ2-7|TRBV28|NA
CASTGGAVYEQYF
TGTGCCAGCACTGGGGGCGCGGTTTACGAGCAGTACTTC
>13|NA|TRBJ2-7|TRBV18|TRBD1
CASSPDRGKEQYF
TGTGCCAGCTCACCGGACAGGGGAAAAGAGCAGTACTTC
>14|NA|TRBJ2-3|TRBV19|NA
CASKMQGGADTQYF
TGTGCCAGTAAAATGCAGGGTGGGGCAGATACGCAGTATTTT
>14|NA|TRBJ2-2|TRBV27|NA
CASSFGQPTGELFF
TGTGCCAGCAGTTTTGGGCAACCCACCGGGGAGCTGTTTTTT
>14|NA|TRBJ2-5|TRBV5-6|NA
CASSSRWTKETQYF
TGTGCCAGCAGCTCACGATGGACTAAAGAGACCCAGTACTTC
>13|NA|TRBJ2-1|TRBV10-3|TRBD1
CAIRGTGGNEQFF
TGTGCCATCAGGGGGACAGGGGGCAATGAGCAGTTCTTC
>16|NA|TRBJ1-6|TRBV7-2|NA
CASSLGGGQNNSPLHF
TGTGCCAGCAGCTTAGGGGGGGGACAAAATAATTCACCCCTCCACTTT
>15|NA|TRBJ2-3|TRBV7-2|TRBD1
CASSHRQGVTDTQYF
TGTGCCAGCAGCCATCGACAGGGTGTAACAGATACGCAGTATTTT
>13|NA|TRBJ2-7|TRBV30|NA
CAWNYAGPTEQYF
TGTGCCTGGAATTATGCCGGGCCGACCGAGCAGTACTTC
>15|NA|TRBJ1-5|TRBV1|NA
CTSSQEGGISQPQHF
TGCACCAGCAGCCAAGAGGGAGGGATAAGTCAGCCCCAGCATTTT
>14|NA|TRBJ1-1|TRBV24-1|NA
CATSVGGPNTEAFF
TGTGCCACCAGTGTAGGGGGGCCGAACACTGAAGCTTTCTTT
>16|NA|TRBJ1-3|TRBV30|TRBD1
CAWRDGTGGPGNTIYF
TGTGCCTGGAGGGACGGCACAGGGGGCCCTGGAAACACCATATATTTT
>15|NA|TRBJ2-3|TRBV2|NA
CASSKWSYGTDTQYF
TGTGCCAGCAGTAAATGGTCCTACGGAACAGATACGCAGTATTTT
>15|NA|TRBJ1-2|TRBV5-1|NA
CASSSSPGGHYGYTF
TGCGCCAGCAGCTCTAGCCCGGGGGGCCACTATGGCTACACCTTC
>15|NA|TRBJ2-2|TRBV30|TRBD1
CARGANRGQAGELFF
TGTGCCCGGGGGGCAAACAGGGGGCAAGCCGGGGAGCTGTTTTTT
>13|NA|TRBJ1-2|TRBV7-3|NA
CASRSPERGGYTF
TGTGCCAGCAGGTCGCCGGAGCGGGGTGGCTACACCTTC
>16|NA|TRBJ1-5|TRBV5-6|NA
CASSLSGRYSNQPQHF
TGTGCCAGCAGCTTGAGCGGCAGGTATAGCAATCAGCCCCAGCATTTT
>17|NA|TRBJ1-4|TRBV6-1|NA
CASREGSRIGRNEKLFF
TGTGCCAGCAGAGAAGGGTCCCGGATAGGACGAAATGAAAAACTGTTTTTT
>13|NA|TRBJ1-1|TRBV7-6|NA
CASSPGGTTEAFF
TGTGCCAGCAGCCCGGGAGGAACAACTGAAGCTTTCTTT
>14|once|TRBJ1-1|TRBV9|NA
CASSETAMNTEAFF
TGTGCCAGCAGCGAGACAGCCATGAACACTGAAGCTTTCTTT
>14|NA|TRBJ1-1|TRBV7-2|NA
CASSLKRLLTEAFF
TGTGCCAGCAGCTTAAAGAGATTATTGACTGAAGCTTTCTTT
>14|NA|TRBJ1-2|TRBV4-2|NA
CASSQDPGAHGYTF
TGTGCCAGCAGCCAAGATCCGGGGGCCCATGGCTACACCTTC
>14|NA|TRBJ2-5|TRBV27|NA
CASSEMTGQETQYF
TGTGCCAGCAGTGAAATGACGGGTCAAGAGACCCAGTACTTC
>15|NA|TRBJ2-5|TRBV29-1|NA
CSVEGALATSETQYF
TGCAGCGTTGAGGGGGCCCTGGCAACGTCGGAGACCCAGTACTTC
>14|few|TRBJ1-1|TRBV4-1|NA
CASSQVPWDTEAFF
TGCGCCAGCAGCCAAGTCCCCTGGGACACTGAAGCTTTCTTT
>14|NA|TRBJ1-4|TRBV5-1|NA
CASSFTRTNEKLFF
TGCGCCAGCAGCTTCACGCGAACTAATGAAAAACTGTTTTTT
>15|NA|TRBJ2-6|TRBV6-5|NA
CASTRGTGGANVLTF
TGTGCCAGCACCAGGGGCACTGGCGGGGCCAACGTCCTGACTTTC
>18|once|TRBJ2-6|TRBV28|TRBD1
CASSLFGDRGTGANVLTF
TGTGCCAGCAGCTTGTTTGGGGACAGGGGGACTGGGGCCAACGTCCTGACTTTC